Listed below are T cell receptor beta chains from one sample, sequenced in a study of post-analysis software for immune sequencing data. In TCRdb, the PCR reads were re-called with MiXCR into one record per CDR3 protein. The sample includes about 150,000 distinct CDR3 sequences, over 25% of them seen just once. Material for sequencing was blood. Every receptor here comes from a girl aged 10 to 17 with multiple sclerosis. CDR3s include the opening cysteine and the closing phenylalanine or tryptophan. The D gene is left open where the match is weak. Size is stated for part of the rows, as once, few or many counts, or as a class when the clone is expanded.

D gene: -; V gene: TRBV12-3/TRBV12-4; clone size: -; J gene: TRBJ2-7; CDR3 DNA: TGTGCCAGCAGTTTACACAGGGGAGGCTACGAGCAGTACTTC; CDR3 protein: CASSLHRGGYEQYF
D gene: -; V gene: TRBV5-1; clone size: many; J gene: TRBJ2-1; CDR3 DNA: TGCGCCAGCAGCTCGGGACTCATCTACAATGAGCAGTTCTTC; CDR3 protein: CASSSGLIYNEQFF
D gene: -; V gene: TRBV7-2; clone size: many; J gene: TRBJ2-5; CDR3 DNA: TGTGCCAGCAGCTTAGAGAGGGAGGCGACCCAGTACTTC; CDR3 protein: CASSLEREATQYF
D gene: -; V gene: TRBV7-9; clone size: -; J gene: TRBJ1-1; CDR3 DNA: TGTGCCAGCAGCCGGGGACCCGAGAACACTGAAGCTTTCTTT; CDR3 protein: CASSRGPENTEAFF
D gene: TRBD2; V gene: TRBV20-1; clone size: many; J gene: TRBJ2-1; CDR3 DNA: TGCAGTGCTCAAACGAATCCGGGACTAGCGGGAGGCTCCTCCTACAATGAGCAGTTCTTC; CDR3 protein: CSAQTNPGLAGGSSYNEQFF
D gene: TRBD2; V gene: TRBV10-3; clone size: many; J gene: TRBJ2-7; CDR3 DNA: TGTGCCATCGGAAGCGGGAGGGCCCTAGACGAGCAGTACTTC; CDR3 protein: CAIGSGRALDEQYF
D gene: -; V gene: TRBV20-1; clone size: few; J gene: TRBJ2-3; CDR3 DNA: TGCAGTGTTTCGGCAGATTCCTCCACAGATACGCAGTATTTT; CDR3 protein: CSVSADSSTDTQYF
D gene: -; V gene: TRBV12-3/TRBV12-4; clone size: many; J gene: TRBJ1-5; CDR3 DNA: TGTGCCAGCAGCACCCAGGGAGGGGATCAGCCCCAGCATTTT; CDR3 protein: CASSTQGGDQPQHF
D gene: -; V gene: TRBV29-1; clone size: -; J gene: TRBJ2-5; CDR3 DNA: TGCAGCGTTGAGGGTTGGCGGGGAAAGACCCAGTACTTC; CDR3 protein: CSVEGWRGKTQYF
D gene: TRBD1; V gene: TRBV5-1; clone size: few; J gene: TRBJ1-1; CDR3 DNA: TGCGCCAGCAGCCTATCCGGGACAGGGGTCGAGGGAGCTTTCTTT; CDR3 protein: CASSLSGTGVEGAFF
D gene: -; V gene: TRBV20-1; clone size: many; J gene: TRBJ2-1; CDR3 DNA: TGCAGTGCTAGAGCCCCCGTCGCCTACAATGAGCAGTTCTTC; CDR3 protein: CSARAPVAYNEQFF
D gene: TRBD1; V gene: TRBV20-1; clone size: -; J gene: TRBJ1-1; CDR3 DNA: TGCAGTGCTAGAGTCTCCGGGACAGGGAACACTGAAGCTTTCTTT; CDR3 protein: CSARVSGTGNTEAFF